Below are 7 T cell receptor beta chains sequenced from a single sample in a study of blood T cells in healthy people across ages. A second roughly 6 to 11 cycle PCR used barcoded and J-beta primers. TCRdb re-called the 5' RACE reads with MiXCR, one entry per CDR3 protein. The top ten clones hold less than 20% of a sample with a few hundred thousand distinct CDR3 sequences, 27% of them seen once. The specimen was blood. The receptors derive from a woman between 70 and 85 years old in good health.

V and J are TRBV7-9 and TRBJ1-4, with TRBD1 as a possible D gene (5 bases). Per germline, CDR1 SEHNR and CDR2 FQNEAQ (reference sequence). This CDR3 has 17 residues. The germline V and J ends were trimmed by 5 bases and 6 bases, with 22 bases remaining between them. The CDR3 sequence is CASSLGAGGDGDEKLFF. DNA of the CDR3: TGTGCCAGCAGCCTTGGAGCCGGAGGGGATGGAGATGAAAAACTGTTTTTT.

This clonotype was picked up many times. The chain is built from TRBV20-1 and TRBJ2-5; 7 bases match TRBD1. The CDR3 extends over 13 amino acids. With 3 bases clipped from V and 5 bases from J, the junction kept 6 bases outside the gene matches. Per the germline V gene, CDR1 is DFQATT and CDR2 is SNEGSKA (reference sequence). CDR3 residues: CSASEGAGETQYF. The DNA of the CDR3 is TGCAGTGCTAGTGAGGGGGCGGGTGAGACCCAGTACTTC.

The V and J genes are TRBV4-3 and TRBJ2-5; the match to TRBD2 covers 8 bases. The J call may be mistaken, given a closer DNA end match to TRBJ2-7. The CDR3 contains 16 residues. Germline CDR1 reads LGHNA; CDR2 reads YSLEER. CDR3 sequence: CASSLTAGDVPYEQYF. The CDR3 region has the DNA TGCGCCAGCAGCCTAACAGCGGGGGATGTTCCCTACGAGCAGTACTTC.

This clonotype appeared once. The chain has TRBV27 and TRBJ2-3; D gene uncertain. The CDR3 has 11 amino acids. V lost 7 bases and J 6 bases, leaving 8 bases between the germline ends. Germline lookup yields CDR1 MNHEY and CDR2 SMNVEV (reference sequence). DNA for the CDR3: TGTGCCAGCACCAAGTCGGATACGCAGTATTTT. Its protein is CASTKSDTQYF.

There are many counts of this clonotype. The chain uses TRBV10-3 and TRBJ2-4; tentatively, D is TRBD1 or TRBD2 (5 bases each). This CDR3 region has 13 residues. From germline, CDR1 is ENHRY and CDR2 SYGVKD. V lost 0 bases and J lost 14, with 14 bases in between. CDR3 loop: CAISESWGSSEYF. CDR3 bases: TGTGCCATCAGTGAGTCCTGGGGGTCCTCTGAGTACTTC.

This clonotype was seen more than once but under ten times. J is TRBJ1-1 and V is TRBV11-2; 9 nucleotides agree with TRBD1. The J segment lost 0 bases and the V segment lost 4 bases, leaving 3 bases of the junction unmatched. In germline, CDR1 is SGHAT, CDR2 FQNNGV. The CDR3 contains 15 residues. CDR3: CASSSRQGVNTEAFF. Here the CDR3 DNA reads TGTGCCAGCAGCTCCAGACAGGGGGTGAACACTGAAGCTTTCTTT.

There are a few counts of this clonotype. CDR3 nucleotide sequence: TGTGCCAGCAGTCCCCGGCTAGCCGAGCAGTACTTC. Its protein is CASSPRLAEQYF. This chain uses TRBV12-3 or TRBV12-4 with TRBJ2-7; D is possibly TRBD2 (5 bases). The CDR3 is 12 residues long. The ends were cut back, 5 bases at V and 6 bases at J, with 11 bases in the middle.